A selection of T cell receptor beta chains follows, all from one sample in a study of blood T cell repertoires in COVID-19. Produced via immunoSEQ multiplex PCR; TCRdb's table is partial and in-frame only. The sample records roughly 38,000 clones, 84% being singletons. Sequencing was performed on peripheral blood. These receptors originate from a man aged 60-69 years with COVID-19, enrolled during active disease. The CDR3 runs from the conserved cysteine through the conserved F or W. Each record gives: V gene, J gene, CDR3 protein.

v_call: TRBV11-3; j_call: TRBJ1-2; cdr3_aa: CASSLGGNGYTF
v_call: TRBV6-5; j_call: TRBJ2-7; cdr3_aa: CASSYGGTEEQYF
v_call: TRBV30; j_call: TRBJ2-2; cdr3_aa: CAGARRTGSTGELFF
v_call: TRBV29-1; j_call: TRBJ2-3; cdr3_aa: CSVVAFTSTDTQYF
v_call: TRBV16; j_call: TRBJ1-5; cdr3_aa: CASSLNDRGLQPQHF
v_call: TRBV19; j_call: TRBJ2-1; cdr3_aa: CASSPRGYNEQFF
v_call: TRBV19; j_call: TRBJ1-5; cdr3_aa: CAAGTGGSQPQHF
v_call: TRBV6-2/TRBV6-3; j_call: TRBJ1-5; cdr3_aa: CASSYSDTGYSNQPQHF
v_call: TRBV5-4; j_call: TRBJ2-4; cdr3_aa: CASSQGQGLAKNIQYF
v_call: TRBV2; j_call: TRBJ1-4; cdr3_aa: CASRQGTTNEKLFF
v_call: TRBV7-3; j_call: TRBJ1-5; cdr3_aa: CASSPDRSQPQHF
v_call: TRBV5-1; j_call: TRBJ2-5; cdr3_aa: CASSTGTGQETQYF
v_call: TRBV13; j_call: TRBJ1-2; cdr3_aa: CASSSGQGRNYGYTF
v_call: TRBV4-2; j_call: TRBJ2-5; cdr3_aa: CASSPSVQETQYF
v_call: TRBV10-1; j_call: TRBJ1-1; cdr3_aa: CASSAGWGDEAFF